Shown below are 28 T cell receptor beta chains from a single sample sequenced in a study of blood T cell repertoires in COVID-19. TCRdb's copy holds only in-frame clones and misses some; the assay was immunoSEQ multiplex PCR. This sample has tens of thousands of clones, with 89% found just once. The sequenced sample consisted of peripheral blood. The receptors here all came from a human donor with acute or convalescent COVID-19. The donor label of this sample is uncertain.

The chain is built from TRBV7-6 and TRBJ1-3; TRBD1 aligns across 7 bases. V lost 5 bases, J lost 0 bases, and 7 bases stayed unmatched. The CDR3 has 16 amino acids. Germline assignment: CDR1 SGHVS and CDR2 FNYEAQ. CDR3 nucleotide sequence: TGTGCCAGCAGCCTGGGACAGACCTTCTCTGGAAACACCATATATTTT. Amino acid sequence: CASSLGQTFSGNTIYF.

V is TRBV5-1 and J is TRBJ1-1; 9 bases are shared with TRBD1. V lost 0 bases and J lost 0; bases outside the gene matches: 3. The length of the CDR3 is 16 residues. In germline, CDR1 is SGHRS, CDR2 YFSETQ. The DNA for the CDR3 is TGCGCCAGCAGCTTGGGTTGGACAGGGGTGAACACTGAAGCTTTCTTT. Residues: CASSLGWTGVNTEAFF. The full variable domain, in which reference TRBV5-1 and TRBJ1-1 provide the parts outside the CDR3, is KAGVTQTPRYLIKTRGQQVTLSCSPISGHRSVSWYQQTPGQGLQFLFEYFSETQRNKGNFPGRFSGRQFSNSRSEMNVSTLELGDSALYLCASSLGWTGVNTEAFFGQGTRLTVV.

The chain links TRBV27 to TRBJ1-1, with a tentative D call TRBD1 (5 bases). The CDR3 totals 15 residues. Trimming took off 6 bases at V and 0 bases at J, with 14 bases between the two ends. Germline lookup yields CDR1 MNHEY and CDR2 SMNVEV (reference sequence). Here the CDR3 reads CASSVDPGVNTEAFF. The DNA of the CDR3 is TGTGCCAGCAGCGTTGACCCGGGGGTGAACACTGAAGCTTTCTTT.

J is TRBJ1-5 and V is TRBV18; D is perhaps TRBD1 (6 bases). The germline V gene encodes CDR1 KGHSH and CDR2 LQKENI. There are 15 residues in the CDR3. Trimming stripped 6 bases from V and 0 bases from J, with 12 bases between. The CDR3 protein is CASSLGGGSNQPQHF. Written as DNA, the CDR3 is TGTGCCAGCTCCCTGGGAGGGGGTAGCAATCAGCCCCAGCATTTT. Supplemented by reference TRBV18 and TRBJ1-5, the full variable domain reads NAGVMQNPRHLVRRRGQEARLRCSPMKGHSHVYWYRQLPEEGLKFMVYLQKENIIDESGMPKERFSAEFPKEGPSILRIQQVVRGDSAAYFCASSLGGGSNQPQHFGDGTRLSIL.

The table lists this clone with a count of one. The CDR3 region is CASGSSGRAIEQFF. The CDR3 DNA sequence: TGTGCTAGTGGTTCGAGCGGGAGGGCTATAGAGCAGTTCTTC. V usage is TRBV12-5 and J usage is TRBJ2-1; the match to TRBD2 covers 10 bases. Per germline, CDR1 LGHNT and CDR2 FRNRAP. The CDR3 has 14 amino acids. V lost 4 bases, J lost 10 bases, and 7 bases stayed unmatched.

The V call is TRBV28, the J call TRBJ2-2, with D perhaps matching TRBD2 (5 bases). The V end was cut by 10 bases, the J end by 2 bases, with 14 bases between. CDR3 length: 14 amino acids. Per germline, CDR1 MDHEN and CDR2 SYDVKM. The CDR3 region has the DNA TGTGCCATCCTGGGGAGCTTAAACACCGGGGAGCTGTTTTTT. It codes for CAILGSLNTGELFF.

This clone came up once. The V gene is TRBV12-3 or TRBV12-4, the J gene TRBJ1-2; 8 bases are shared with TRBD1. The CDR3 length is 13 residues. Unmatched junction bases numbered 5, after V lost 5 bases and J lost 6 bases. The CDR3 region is CASSGDRLNGYTF. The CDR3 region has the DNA TGTGCCAGCAGTGGGGACAGGCTGAATGGCTACACCTTC.

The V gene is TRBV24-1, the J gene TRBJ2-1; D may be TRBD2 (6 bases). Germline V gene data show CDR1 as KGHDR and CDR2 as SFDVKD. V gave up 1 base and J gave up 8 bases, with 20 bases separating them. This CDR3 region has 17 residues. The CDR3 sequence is CATSDFSIRDSKDEQFF. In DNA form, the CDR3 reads TGTGCCACCAGTGATTTCTCTATCCGGGACTCCAAAGATGAGCAGTTCTTC.

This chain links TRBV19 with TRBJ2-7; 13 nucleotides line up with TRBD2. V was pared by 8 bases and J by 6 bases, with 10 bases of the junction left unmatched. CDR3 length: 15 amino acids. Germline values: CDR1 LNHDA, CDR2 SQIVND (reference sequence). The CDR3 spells CASRTSGRAIREQYF. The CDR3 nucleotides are TGTGCCAGTCGAACTAGCGGGAGGGCCATCCGCGAGCAGTACTTC.

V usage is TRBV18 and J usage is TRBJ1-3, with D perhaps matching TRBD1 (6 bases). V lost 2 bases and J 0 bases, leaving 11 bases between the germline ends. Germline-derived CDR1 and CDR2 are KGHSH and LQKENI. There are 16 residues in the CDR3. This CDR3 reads CASSPWGQSSGNTIYF. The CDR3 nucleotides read TGTGCCAGCTCACCATGGGGACAAAGCTCTGGAAACACCATATATTTT.

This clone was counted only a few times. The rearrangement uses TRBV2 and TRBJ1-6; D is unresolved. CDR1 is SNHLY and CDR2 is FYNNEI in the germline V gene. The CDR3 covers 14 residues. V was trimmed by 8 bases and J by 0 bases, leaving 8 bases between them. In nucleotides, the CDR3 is TGTGCCAGCGATGCGAGCTCCTATAATTCACCCCTCCACTTT. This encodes CASDASSYNSPLHF.

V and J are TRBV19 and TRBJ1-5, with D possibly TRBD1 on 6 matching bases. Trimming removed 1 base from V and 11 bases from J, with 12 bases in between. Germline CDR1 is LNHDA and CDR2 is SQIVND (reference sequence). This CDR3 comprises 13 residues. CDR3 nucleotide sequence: TGTGCCAGTAGTATAGTTGGACAGTTGGCCCAGCATTTT. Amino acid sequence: CASSIVGQLAQHF. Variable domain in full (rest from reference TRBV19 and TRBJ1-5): DGGITQSPKYLFRKEGQNVTLSCEQNLNHDAMYWYRQDPGQGLRLIYYSQIVNDFQKGDIAEGYSVSREKKESFPLTVTSAQKNPTAFYLCASSIVGQLAQHFGDGTRLSIL.

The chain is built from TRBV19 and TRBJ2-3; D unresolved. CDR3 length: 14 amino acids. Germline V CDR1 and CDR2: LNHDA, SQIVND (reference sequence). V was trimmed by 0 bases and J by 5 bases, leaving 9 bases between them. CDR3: CASSIDLSIDTQYF. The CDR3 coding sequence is TGTGCCAGTAGTATAGATCTATCGATAGATACGCAGTATTTT.

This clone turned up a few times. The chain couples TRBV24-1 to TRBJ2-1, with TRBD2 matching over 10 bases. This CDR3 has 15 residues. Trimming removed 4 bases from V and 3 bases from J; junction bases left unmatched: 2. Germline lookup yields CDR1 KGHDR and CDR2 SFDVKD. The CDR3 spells CATSELAGGYNEQFF. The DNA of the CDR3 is TGTGCCACCAGTGAGTTAGCGGGAGGCTACAATGAGCAGTTCTTC.

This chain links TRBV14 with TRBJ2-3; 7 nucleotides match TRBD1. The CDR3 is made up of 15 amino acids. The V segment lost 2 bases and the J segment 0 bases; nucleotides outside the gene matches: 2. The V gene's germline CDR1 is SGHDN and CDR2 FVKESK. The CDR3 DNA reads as TGTGCCAGCAGCCAACAGACAGGGAGCACAGATACGCAGTATTTT. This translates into CASSQQTGSTDTQYF. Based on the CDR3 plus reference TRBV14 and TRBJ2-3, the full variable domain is EAGVTQFPSHSVIEKGQTVTLRCDPISGHDNLYWYRRVMGKEIKFLLHFVKESKQDESGMPNNRFLAERTGGTYSTLKVQPAELEDSGVYFCASSQQTGSTDTQYFGPGTRLTVL.

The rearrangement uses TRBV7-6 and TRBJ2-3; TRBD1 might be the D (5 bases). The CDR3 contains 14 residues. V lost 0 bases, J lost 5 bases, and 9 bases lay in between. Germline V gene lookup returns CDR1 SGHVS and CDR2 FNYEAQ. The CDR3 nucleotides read TGTGCCAGCAGCTTAGCTACAGGAAGAGATACGCAGTATTTT. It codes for CASSLATGRDTQYF. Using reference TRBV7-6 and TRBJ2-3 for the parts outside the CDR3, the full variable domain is GAGVSQSPRYKVTKRGQDVALRCDPISGHVSLYWYRQALGQGPEFLTYFNYEAQQDKSGLPNDRFSAERPEGSISTLTIQRTEQRDSAMYRCASSLATGRDTQYFGPGTRLTVL.

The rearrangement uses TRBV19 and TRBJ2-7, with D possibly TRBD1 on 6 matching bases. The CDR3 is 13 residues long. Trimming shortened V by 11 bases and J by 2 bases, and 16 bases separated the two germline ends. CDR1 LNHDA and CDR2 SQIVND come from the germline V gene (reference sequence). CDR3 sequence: CAGETGPTYEQYF. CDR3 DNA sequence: TGTGCCGGTGAGACAGGTCCTACCTACGAGCAGTACTTC.

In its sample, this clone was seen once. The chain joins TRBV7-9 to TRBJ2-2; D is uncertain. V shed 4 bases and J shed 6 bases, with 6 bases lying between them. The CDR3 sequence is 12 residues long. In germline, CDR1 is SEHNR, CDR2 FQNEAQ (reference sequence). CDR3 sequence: CASSSYAGELFF. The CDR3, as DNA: TGTGCCAGCAGCTCCTATGCCGGGGAGCTGTTTTTT.

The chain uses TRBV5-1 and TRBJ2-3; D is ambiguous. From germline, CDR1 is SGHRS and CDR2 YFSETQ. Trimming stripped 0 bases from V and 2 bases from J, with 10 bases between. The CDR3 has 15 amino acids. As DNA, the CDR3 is TGCGCCAGCAGCTTGGATTCCGCGGACACAGATACGCAGTATTTT. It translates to CASSLDSADTDTQYF.

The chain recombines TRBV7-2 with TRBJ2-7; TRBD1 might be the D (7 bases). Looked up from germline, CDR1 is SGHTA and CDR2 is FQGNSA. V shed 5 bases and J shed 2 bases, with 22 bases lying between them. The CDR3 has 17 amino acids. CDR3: CASSLRVAGGPPYEQYF. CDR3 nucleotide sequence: TGTGCCAGCAGCCTGAGAGTAGCAGGGGGGCCCCCCTACGAGCAGTACTTC.

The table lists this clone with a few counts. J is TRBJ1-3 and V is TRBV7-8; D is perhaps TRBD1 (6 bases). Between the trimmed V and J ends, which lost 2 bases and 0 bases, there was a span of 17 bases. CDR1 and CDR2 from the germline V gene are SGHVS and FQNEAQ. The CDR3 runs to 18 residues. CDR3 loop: CASSLRGAKDISGNTIYF. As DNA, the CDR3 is TGTGCCAGCAGCTTACGGGGGGCAAAGGACATCTCTGGAAACACCATATATTTT.

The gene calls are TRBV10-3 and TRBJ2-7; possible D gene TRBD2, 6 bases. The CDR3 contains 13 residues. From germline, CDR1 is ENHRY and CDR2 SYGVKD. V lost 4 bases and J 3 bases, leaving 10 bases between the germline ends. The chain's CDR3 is CAISAGGLYEQYV. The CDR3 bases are TGTGCCATCAGTGCCGGGGGACTCTACGAGCAGTACGTC.

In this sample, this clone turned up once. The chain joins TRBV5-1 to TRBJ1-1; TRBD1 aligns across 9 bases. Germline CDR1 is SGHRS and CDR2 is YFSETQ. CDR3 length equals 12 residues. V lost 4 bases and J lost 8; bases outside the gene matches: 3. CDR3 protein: CASSPGTGEAFF. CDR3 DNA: TGCGCCAGCAGCCCCGGGACAGGGGAAGCTTTCTTT. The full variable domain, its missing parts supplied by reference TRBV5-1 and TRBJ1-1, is KAGVTQTPRYLIKTRGQQVTLSCSPISGHRSVSWYQQTPGQGLQFLFEYFSETQRNKGNFPGRFSGRQFSNSRSEMNVSTLELGDSALYLCASSPGTGEAFFGQGTRLTVV.

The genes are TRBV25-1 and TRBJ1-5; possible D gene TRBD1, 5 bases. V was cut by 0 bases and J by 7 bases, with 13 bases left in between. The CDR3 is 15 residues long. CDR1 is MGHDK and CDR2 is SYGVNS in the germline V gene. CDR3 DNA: TGTGCCAGCAGTGAATATATGGCGGGGGACCAGCCCCAGCATTTT. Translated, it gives CASSEYMAGDQPQHF.

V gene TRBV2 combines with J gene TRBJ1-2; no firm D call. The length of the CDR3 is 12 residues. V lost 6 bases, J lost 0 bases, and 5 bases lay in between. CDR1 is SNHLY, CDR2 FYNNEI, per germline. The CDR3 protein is CASRQANYGYTF. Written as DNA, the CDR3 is TGTGCCAGCAGACAAGCTAACTATGGCTACACCTTC.

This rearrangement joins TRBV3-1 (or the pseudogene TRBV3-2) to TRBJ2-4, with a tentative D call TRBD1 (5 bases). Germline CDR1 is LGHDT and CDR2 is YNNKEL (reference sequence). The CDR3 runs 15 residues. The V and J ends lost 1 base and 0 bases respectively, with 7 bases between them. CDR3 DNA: TGTGCCAGCAGCCAAGGACAGATAGCCAAAAACATTCAGTACTTC. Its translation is CASSQGQIAKNIQYF.

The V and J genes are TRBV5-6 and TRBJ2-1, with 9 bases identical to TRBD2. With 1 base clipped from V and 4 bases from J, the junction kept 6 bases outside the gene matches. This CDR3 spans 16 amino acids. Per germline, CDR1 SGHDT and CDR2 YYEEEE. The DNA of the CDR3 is TGTGCCAGCAGCTTGCCTAGCGGGGAGATATACAATGAGCAGTTCTTC. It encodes CASSLPSGEIYNEQFF.

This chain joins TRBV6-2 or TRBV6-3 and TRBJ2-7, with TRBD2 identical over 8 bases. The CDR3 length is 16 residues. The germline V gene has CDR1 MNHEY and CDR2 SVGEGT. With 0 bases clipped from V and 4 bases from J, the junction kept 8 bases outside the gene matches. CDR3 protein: CASSYSSGLAGYEQYF. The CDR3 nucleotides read TGTGCCAGCAGTTACTCGTCGGGGTTAGCGGGGTACGAGCAGTACTTC.